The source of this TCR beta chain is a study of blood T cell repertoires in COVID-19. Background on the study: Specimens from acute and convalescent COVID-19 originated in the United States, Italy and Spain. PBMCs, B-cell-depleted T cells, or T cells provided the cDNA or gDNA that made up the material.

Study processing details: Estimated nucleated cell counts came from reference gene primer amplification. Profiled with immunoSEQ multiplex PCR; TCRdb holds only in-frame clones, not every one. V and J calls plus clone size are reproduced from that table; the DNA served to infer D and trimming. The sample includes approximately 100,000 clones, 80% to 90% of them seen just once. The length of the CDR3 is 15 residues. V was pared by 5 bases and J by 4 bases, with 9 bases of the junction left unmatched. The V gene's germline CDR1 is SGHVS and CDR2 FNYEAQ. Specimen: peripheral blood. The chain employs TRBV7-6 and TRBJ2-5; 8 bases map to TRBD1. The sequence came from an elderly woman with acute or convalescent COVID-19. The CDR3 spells CASSPFGQGGETQYF. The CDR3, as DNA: TGTGCCAGCAGCCCCTTCGGACAGGGAGGAGAGACCCAGTACTTC.